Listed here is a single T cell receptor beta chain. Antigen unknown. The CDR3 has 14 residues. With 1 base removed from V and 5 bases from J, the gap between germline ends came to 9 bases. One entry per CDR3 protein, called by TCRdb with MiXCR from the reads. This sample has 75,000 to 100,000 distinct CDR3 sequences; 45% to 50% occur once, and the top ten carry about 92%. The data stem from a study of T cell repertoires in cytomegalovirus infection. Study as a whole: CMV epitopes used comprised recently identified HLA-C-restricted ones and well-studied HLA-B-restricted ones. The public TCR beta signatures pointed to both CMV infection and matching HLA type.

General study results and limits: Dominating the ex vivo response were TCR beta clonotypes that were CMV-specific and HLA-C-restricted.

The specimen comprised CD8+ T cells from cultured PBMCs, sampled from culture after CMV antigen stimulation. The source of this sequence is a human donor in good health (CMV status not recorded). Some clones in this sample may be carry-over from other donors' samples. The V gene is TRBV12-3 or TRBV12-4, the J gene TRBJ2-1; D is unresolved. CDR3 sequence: CASSLGIGHNEQFF. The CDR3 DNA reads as TGTGCCAGCAGTTTAGGTATAGGGCACAATGAGCAGTTCTTC.